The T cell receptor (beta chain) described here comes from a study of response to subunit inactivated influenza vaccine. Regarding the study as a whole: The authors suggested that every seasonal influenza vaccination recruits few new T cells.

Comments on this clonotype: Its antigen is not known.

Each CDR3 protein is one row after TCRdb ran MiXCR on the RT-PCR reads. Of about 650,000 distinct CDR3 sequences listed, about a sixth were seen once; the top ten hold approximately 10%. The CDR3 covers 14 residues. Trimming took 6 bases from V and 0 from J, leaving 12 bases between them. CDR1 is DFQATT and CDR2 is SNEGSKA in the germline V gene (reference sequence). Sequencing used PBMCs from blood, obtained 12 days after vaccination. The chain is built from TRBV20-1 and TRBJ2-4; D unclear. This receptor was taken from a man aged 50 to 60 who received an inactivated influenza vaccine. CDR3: CSASGELAKNIQYF. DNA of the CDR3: TGCAGTGCGTCGGGTGAGCTAGCCAAAAACATTCAGTACTTC.